The 16 T cell receptor beta chains in this list originate from one sample, sequenced in a study of Ad26.COV2.S vaccination and SARS-CoV-2 variants. The table came from immunoSEQ multiplex PCR; TCRdb's copy has only in-frame clones and leaves some out. The sample has approximately 400,000 clones; about 85% are singletons. Noted treatment: approximately 18 received Ad26.COV2.S at low or high dose, single or two shots; five or six received placebo; per-sample allocation not given. Day 63 after the first injection of vaccine or placebo was the sampling time. The sequences come from peripheral blood, collected in a trial of Ad26.COV2.S vaccine versus placebo. The receptors stem from a person aged 18-65 years who received the Ad26.COV2.S COVID-19 vaccine or a placebo.

V is TRBV7-6 and J is TRBJ2-3, with 10 bases identical to TRBD1. The ends lost 5 bases at V and 2 bases at J; junction bases unmatched: 4. The length of the CDR3 is 15 residues. Germline CDR1 is SGHVS and CDR2 is FNYEAQ. The CDR3 region has the DNA TGTGCCAGCAGCGCGGACAGGGGGAACACAGATACGCAGTATTTT. Protein sequence: CASSADRGNTDTQYF.

V gene TRBV7-2 combines with J gene TRBJ1-6, with D uncertain. The CDR3 is 18 residues long. V shed 3 bases and J shed 2 bases, with 17 bases lying between them. Germline CDR1 reads SGHTA; CDR2 reads FQGNSA. CDR3 sequence (DNA): TGTGCCAGCAGCTTGGGCAGTGGGTACCGAACCTATAATTCACCCCTCCACTTT. Translating gives CASSLGSGYRTYNSPLHF. The entire variable domain, with the rest obtained from reference TRBV7-2 and TRBJ1-6, is as follows: GAGVSQSPSNKVTEKGKDVELRCDPISGHTALYWYRQSLGQGLEFLIYFQGNSAPDKSGLPSDRFSAERTGGSVSTLTIQRTQQEDSAVYLCASSLGSGYRTYNSPLHFGNGTRLTVT.

The chain links TRBV29-1 to TRBJ1-2; maybe TRBD1 (5 bases). V dropped 5 bases and J dropped 10 bases, with 20 bases sitting between them. The CDR3 spans 13 residues. Germline CDR1 and CDR2: SQVTM and ANQGSEA. CDR3 in amino acids: CSVRSRQIQDYTF. The CDR3 bases are TGCAGCGTTCGCTCTCGCCAGATACAGGACTACACCTTC.

The V call is TRBV5-1, the J call TRBJ1-1; 12 bases map to TRBD1. V dropped 4 bases and J dropped 4; count of bases not matched to a gene: 8. Germline CDR1 reads SGHRS; CDR2 reads YFSETQ. The CDR3 spans 16 residues. CDR3 amino acids: CASSPGTGGAGTEAFF. The CDR3 nucleotides are TGCGCCAGCAGCCCGGGGACAGGGGGCGCAGGCACTGAAGCTTTCTTT. Full variable domain (missing parts from reference TRBV5-1 and TRBJ1-1): KAGVTQTPRYLIKTRGQQVTLSCSPISGHRSVSWYQQTPGQGLQFLFEYFSETQRNKGNFPGRFSGRQFSNSRSEMNVSTLELGDSALYLCASSPGTGGAGTEAFFGQGTRLTVV.

The V call is TRBV6-5, the J call TRBJ2-1; 7 bases are shared with TRBD2. V lost 0 bases and J lost 6; bases outside the gene matches: 8. Germline V gene lookup returns CDR1 MNHEY and CDR2 SVGAGI. The CDR3 consists of 16 residues. The CDR3 DNA sequence: TGTGCCAGCAGTTACTCTTGGACTAGACTTGGCAATGAGCAGTTCTTC. Translated: CASSYSWTRLGNEQFF.

The rearrangement links TRBV6-2 or TRBV6-3 to TRBJ2-7, with 9 bases fitting TRBD1. V lost 3 bases to trimming and J lost 4 bases; unmatched junction nucleotides: 4. The CDR3 runs to 14 residues. Germline CDR1 reads MNHEY; CDR2 reads SVGEGT. The CDR3 protein is CASSYGQGKYEQYF. CDR3 in DNA: TGTGCCAGCAGTTATGGACAGGGGAAGTACGAGCAGTACTTC.

The V call is TRBV19, the J call TRBJ1-6; 7 nucleotides align to TRBD1. V was pared by 3 bases and J by 0 bases, with 2 bases of the junction left unmatched. There are 16 residues in the CDR3. Germline CDR1 reads LNHDA; CDR2 reads SQIVND (reference sequence). CDR3 bases: TGTGCCAGTAGTATTCGGGACAGCTCCTATAATTCACCCCTCCACTTT. Its translation: CASSIRDSSYNSPLHF.

This clone has ten or more counts. The J gene is TRBJ1-3, the V gene TRBV3-1 (or the pseudogene TRBV3-2); D is uncertain. V was pared by 1 base and J by 1 base, with 11 bases between. CDR3 size: 16 residues. Germline V gene sequence: CDR1 LGHDT, CDR2 YNNKEL (reference sequence). The CDR3 region is CASSQGWQGSGNTIYF. Here the CDR3 DNA reads TGTGCCAGCAGCCAAGGGTGGCAAGGATCTGGAAACACCATATATTTT.

The chain links TRBV18 to TRBJ2-1; 13 nucleotides agree with TRBD2. Germline V gene lookup returns CDR1 KGHSH and CDR2 LQKENI. This CDR3 region has 15 residues. V gave up 6 bases and J gave up 9 bases; unmatched junction bases: 8. The CDR3 region is CASSLTSGRAVEQFF. The CDR3 region has the DNA TGTGCCAGCTCCCTAACTAGCGGGAGGGCCGTTGAGCAGTTCTTC. The full variable domain, completed using reference TRBV18 and TRBJ2-1, is NAGVMQNPRHLVRRRGQEARLRCSPMKGHSHVYWYRQLPEEGLKFMVYLQKENIIDESGMPKERFSAEFPKEGPSILRIQQVVRGDSAAYFCASSLTSGRAVEQFFGPGTRLTVL.

V and J are TRBV27 and TRBJ1-4; the D gene is possibly TRBD1 (5 bases). Per germline, CDR1 MNHEY and CDR2 SMNVEV (reference sequence). This CDR3 comprises 14 residues. V lost 6 bases, J lost 4 bases, and 12 bases lay in between. CDR3 loop: CASSPGHFNEKLFF. In nucleotides, the CDR3 is TGTGCCAGCAGCCCCGGACACTTTAATGAAAAACTGTTTTTT.

The chain joins TRBV28 to TRBJ1-2; 7 bases map to TRBD1. CDR3 length: 16 amino acids. Germline trimming cut 2 bases from V and 6 bases from J; bases unmatched to any gene: 12. CDR1 is MDHEN and CDR2 is SYDVKM in the germline V gene. CDR3: CASSLIPFGTEDGYTF. The CDR3 DNA reads TGTGCCAGCAGTTTAATCCCCTTTGGGACAGAGGATGGCTACACCTTC.

The rearrangement joins TRBV27 to TRBJ1-4; no clear D. Looked up from germline, CDR1 is MNHEY and CDR2 is SMNVEV (reference sequence). The CDR3 is 16 residues long. Trimming cost V 1 base and J 0 bases, with 9 bases left between them. In nucleotides, the CDR3 is TGTGCCAGCAGTTTATATACGGAGGCAACTAATGAAAAACTGTTTTTT. The encoded protein is CASSLYTEATNEKLFF.

This clone was recorded once. This rearrangement joins TRBV5-1 to TRBJ1-1; 7 positions match TRBD1. Losses at the gene ends were 4 bases for V and 14 bases for J; bases not matched to a gene: 20. The CDR3 runs to 15 residues. CDR1 SGHRS and CDR2 YFSETQ come from the germline V gene. CDR3 nucleotides: TGCGCCAGCAGCCCCGCGGTGATCCGGGACAGAGAGAGGTTCTTT. This translates into CASSPAVIRDRERFF.

The chain is built from TRBV29-1 and TRBJ2-4; D ambiguous. Germline V CDR1 and CDR2: SQVTM, ANQGSEA. The CDR3 consists of 16 residues. V shed 4 bases and J shed 0 bases, with 16 bases lying between them. DNA of the CDR3: TGCAGCGTTGTCCGGAGTTATAGCCTAGCCAAAAACATTCAGTACTTC. It is translated as CSVVRSYSLAKNIQYF.

A few counts support this clone. This chain links TRBV5-6 with TRBJ1-3, with D unresolved. Between the trimmed V and J ends, which lost 0 bases and 6 bases, there was a span of 1 base. The CDR3 loop spans 11 amino acids. Per the germline V gene, CDR1 is SGHDT and CDR2 is YYEEEE. The chain's CDR3 is CASSLANTIYF. The CDR3 DNA follows: TGTGCCAGCAGCTTGGCAAACACCATATATTTT. The variable domain in full, with the rest retrieved from reference TRBV5-6 and TRBJ1-3, is DAGVTQSPTHLIKTRGQQVTLRCSPKSGHDTVSWYQQALGQGPQFIFQYYEEEERQRGNFPDRFSGHQFPNYSSELNVNALLLGDSALYLCASSLANTIYFGEGSWLTVV.

The chain links TRBV19 to TRBJ2-3; 7 bases map to TRBD1. V was pared by 7 bases and J by 3 bases, with 4 bases of the junction left unmatched. The CDR3 runs 13 residues. Germline assignment: CDR1 LNHDA and CDR2 SQIVND (reference sequence). The CDR3 protein is CASTTGETDTQYF. The DNA of the CDR3 is TGTGCCAGTACAACAGGGGAGACAGATACGCAGTATTTT. Complete variable domain (other parts from reference TRBV19 and TRBJ2-3): DGGITQSPKYLFRKEGQNVTLSCEQNLNHDAMYWYRQDPGQGLRLIYYSQIVNDFQKGDIAEGYSVSREKKESFPLTVTSAQKNPTAFYLCASTTGETDTQYFGPGTRLTVL.